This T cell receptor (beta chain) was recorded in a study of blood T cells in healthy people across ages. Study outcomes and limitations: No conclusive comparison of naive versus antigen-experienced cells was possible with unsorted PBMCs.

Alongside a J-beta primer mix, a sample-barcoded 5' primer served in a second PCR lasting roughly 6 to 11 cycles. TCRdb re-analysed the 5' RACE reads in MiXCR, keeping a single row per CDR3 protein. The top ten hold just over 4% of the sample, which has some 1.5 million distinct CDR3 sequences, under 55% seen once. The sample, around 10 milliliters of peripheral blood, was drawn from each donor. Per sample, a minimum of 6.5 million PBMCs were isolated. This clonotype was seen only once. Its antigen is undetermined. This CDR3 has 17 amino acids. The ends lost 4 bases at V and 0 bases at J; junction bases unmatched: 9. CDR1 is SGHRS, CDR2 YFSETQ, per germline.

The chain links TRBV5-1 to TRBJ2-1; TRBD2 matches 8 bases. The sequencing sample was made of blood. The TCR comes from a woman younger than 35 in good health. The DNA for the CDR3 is TGCGCCAGCAGCCACCCCGGGAGGGGGGGCTCCTACAATGAGCAGTTCTTC. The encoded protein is CASSHPGRGGSYNEQFF.